Following are 26 T cell receptor beta chains from one sample sequenced in a study of HIV-infected patients and healthy controls. Follow-up blood was drawn about 14 weeks, roughly three months, after antiretroviral therapy began. The repertoire came from unfractionated whole blood and reflected all unsorted peripheral T cells. Reverse transcription used about 510 ng RNA and constant-region primers for alpha and beta. Alpha and beta chain libraries were made separately by chain-specific third strand synthesis with multiplexing indices. TCRdb redid the calling of the 5' RACE reads with MiXCR, one entry per CDR3 protein. The profile shows 3,000 to 4,000 distinct CDR3 sequences, 8.5% of them singletons. The sample was blood, taken during antiretroviral therapy. These receptors were obtained from an adult with HIV infection.

This clonotype occurred a few times. The V and J genes are TRBV12-5 and TRBJ1-5; tentatively, D is TRBD1 (6 bases). The CDR3 covers 16 residues. Germline CDR1 reads LGHNT; CDR2 reads FRNRAP. The V and J ends lost 4 bases and 3 bases respectively, with 16 bases between them. As DNA, the CDR3 is TGTGCTAGTGGTTCAACAGGGTACGGGAACAATCAGCCCCAGCATTTT. Amino acids: CASGSTGYGNNQPQHF. The variable domain in full, completed from reference TRBV12-5 and TRBJ1-5, reads DARVTQTPRHKVTEMGQEVTMRCQPILGHNTVFWYRQTMMQGLELLAYFRNRAPLDDSGMPKDRFSAEMPDATLATLKIQPSEPRDSAVYFCASGSTGYGNNQPQHFGDGTRLSIL.

This clonotype came up many times. The junction does not match germline at one end; this may be a read error. The chain links TRBV6-2 or TRBV6-3 to TRBJ2-7; D may correspond to TRBD1 or TRBD2 (5 bases each). CDR1 is MNHEY and CDR2 is SVGEGT in the germline V gene. The CDR3 has 11 amino acids. The DNA of the CDR3 is TGTGCCAGTGGGGACGGCAGTACCGCGCACTTC. Its protein is CASGDGSTAHF.

This clonotype is medium-sized by share. This sequence joins TRBV11-2 and TRBJ1-1; D unresolved. Per the germline V gene, CDR1 is SGHAT and CDR2 is FQNNGV. The CDR3 has 14 residues. With 6 bases removed from V and 1 base from J, the gap between germline ends came to 12 bases. CDR3 in amino acids: CASSRSTANTEAFF. The CDR3 bases are TGTGCCAGCAGTCGGTCCACTGCGAACACTGAAGCTTTCTTT.

By sample share, this clonotype is medium-sized. CDR3 region: CASSPGPDLSYNEQFF. The CDR3 bases are TGTGCCAGCAGCCCGGGCCCGGATCTCAGCTACAATGAGCAGTTCTTC. This chain links TRBV7-2 with TRBJ2-1; D is unclear. This CDR3 has 16 amino acids. Trimming removed 5 bases at V and 3 bases at J, with 17 bases between. CDR1 and CDR2 (germline): SGHTA, FQGNSA.

By frequency in the sample, this clonotype is large. The V and J genes are TRBV28 and TRBJ1-1; D not resolved. This CDR3 comprises 11 residues. Trimming left V 10 bases short and J 0 bases short, with 6 bases between. CDR1 MDHEN and CDR2 SYDVKM come from the germline V gene. Here the CDR3 DNA reads TGTGCCATCCAGGTGAACACTGAAGCTTTCTTT. Translated, it gives CAIQVNTEAFF.

By share of the sample, this clonotype is medium-sized (0.01 to 0.1%). The genes are TRBV7-8 and TRBJ2-3, with 7 bases matching TRBD2. V shed 1 base and J 4 bases; nucleotides not matched to a gene: 8. The CDR3 consists of 16 residues. Germline CDR1 and CDR2: SGHVS and FQNEAQ. DNA for the CDR3: TGTGCCAGCAGCTTAGAAGCGGGGCGGCGGTCAGATACGCAGTATTTT. It encodes CASSLEAGRRSDTQYF.

The sample holds a few counts of this clonotype. V and J are TRBV7-2 and TRBJ1-5; 8 bases align to TRBD1. V shed 3 bases and J 1 base; nucleotides not matched to a gene: 5. Per germline, CDR1 SGHTA and CDR2 FQGNSA. The CDR3 runs to 16 residues. Written as DNA, the CDR3 is TGTGCCAGCAGCTTCCAGGACAGGGAAAGCAATCAGCCCCAGCATTTT. It specifies CASSFQDRESNQPQHF.

This clonotype is labeled as medium-sized. V gene TRBV2 combines with J gene TRBJ1-3; no definite D call. Germline assignment: CDR1 SNHLY and CDR2 FYNNEI. V lost 6 bases, J lost 7 bases, and 19 bases lay in between. This CDR3 region has 15 residues. CDR3 protein: CASSPDFARRNTIYF. The CDR3 bases are TGTGCCAGCAGCCCCGACTTTGCCCGGAGGAACACCATATATTTT.

V gene TRBV5-1 combines with J gene TRBJ1-1; 8 bases match TRBD1. The V gene's germline CDR1 is SGHRS and CDR2 YFSETQ. With V trimmed by 0 bases and J by 4 bases, 5 bases remained unmatched. The CDR3 length is 15 residues. The CDR3 coding sequence is TGCGCCAGCAGCTTGGTTGGGACAGGCCGCACTGAAGCTTTCTTT. This codes for CASSLVGTGRTEAFF.

This clonotype is medium-sized within its sample. The chain has TRBV5-1 and TRBJ2-4, with TRBD2 identical over 10 bases. Germline CDR1 reads SGHRS; CDR2 reads YFSETQ. This CDR3 comprises 18 residues. After removal of 4 bases from V and 1 base from J, the junction contained 11 bases not matched to a gene. This CDR3 reads CASSPTSGSSGAKNIQYF. The CDR3 bases are TGCGCCAGCAGCCCGACTAGCGGGTCGTCCGGGGCCAAAAACATTCAGTACTTC.

This clonotype is medium-sized by share. This chain connects TRBV7-9 to TRBJ2-3; no clear D. CDR1 and CDR2 (germline): SEHNR, FQNEAQ (reference sequence). V was pared by 5 bases and J by 9 bases, with 15 bases between. The CDR3 runs 13 residues. CDR3 in amino acids: CASSPLVEHTQYF. CDR3 DNA sequence: TGTGCCAGCAGCCCACTTGTCGAGCACACGCAGTATTTT. The variable domain in full, completed from reference TRBV7-9 and TRBJ2-3, reads DTGVSQNPRHKITKRGQNVTFRCDPISEHNRLYWYRQTLGQGPEFLTYFQNEAQLEKSRLLSDRFSAERPKGSFSTLEIQRTEQGDSAMYLCASSPLVEHTQYFGPGTRLTVL.

This clonotype was seen just once. The rearrangement joins TRBV4-1 to TRBJ2-1; no definite D call. V was clipped by 8 bases and J by 5 bases, with 10 bases between them. The CDR3 totals 12 residues. CDR1 is MGHRA, CDR2 YSYEKL, per germline. CDR3 loop: CASQALNNEQFF. For the CDR3, the DNA is TGCGCCAGCCAAGCGCTAAACAATGAGCAGTTCTTC.

By its share, this clonotype is medium-sized. The chain employs TRBV10-3 and TRBJ2-1, with TRBD2 identical over 7 bases. Looked up from germline, CDR1 is ENHRY and CDR2 is SYGVKD. With V trimmed by 4 bases and J by 9 bases, 3 bases remained unmatched. The CDR3 covers 12 residues. Here the CDR3 DNA reads TGTGCCATCAGTGGGTTAGCGGGTGAGCAGTTCTTC. Its translation: CAISGLAGEQFF.

At least ten counts were recorded for this clonotype. Here the CDR3 reads CASSLAQGIRTDTQYF. The CDR3 DNA reads TGTGCCAGCAGCTTAGCCCAGGGTATCCGCACAGATACGCAGTATTTT. This chain links TRBV7-9 with TRBJ2-3; D might be TRBD1 (5 bases). The CDR3 contains 16 residues. The V and J ends lost 0 bases and 1 base respectively, with 11 bases between them. Per germline, CDR1 SEHNR and CDR2 FQNEAQ (reference sequence). Full variable domain (rest looked up from reference TRBV7-9 and TRBJ2-3): DTGVSQNPRHKITKRGQNVTFRCDPISEHNRLYWYRQTLGQGPEFLTYFQNEAQLEKSRLLSDRFSAERPKGSFSTLEIQRTEQGDSAMYLCASSLAQGIRTDTQYFGPGTRLTVL.

Judged by abundance, this clonotype is medium-sized. This chain uses TRBV28 with TRBJ1-1; TRBD1 aligns across 7 bases. Trimming took 4 bases from V and 2 from J; bases not matched to a gene: 4. Germline V gene lookup returns CDR1 MDHEN and CDR2 SYDVKM. The length of the CDR3 is 14 residues. CDR3 bases: TGTGCCAGCAGTTGGGACAGCTTCAACACTGAAGCTTTCTTT. As protein: CASSWDSFNTEAFF.

This clonotype is medium-sized by share. The chain combines TRBV7-9 with TRBJ1-1, with unresolved D. Trimming cost V 5 bases and J 6 bases, with 7 bases left between them. Per germline, CDR1 SEHNR and CDR2 FQNEAQ (reference sequence). This CDR3 has 11 amino acids. The DNA for the CDR3 is TGTGCCAGCAGCGAAAACTCTGAAGCTTTCTTT. This translates into CASSENSEAFF.

The CDR3 nucleotides read TGTGCCAGCAGCTTGGGCTTCTACCTCGCTGGGCAGTTCTTC. Translated: CASSLGFYLAGQFF. J is TRBJ2-1 and V is TRBV5-6; D is uncertain. CDR3 length: 14 residues. V was cut by 0 bases and J by 12 bases, with 16 bases left in between. Germline V gives CDR1 SGHDT, CDR2 YYEEEE.

This clonotype is medium-sized by share. The rearrangement uses TRBV5-1 and TRBJ1-1, with 9 bases aligning to TRBD1. In germline, CDR1 is SGHRS, CDR2 YFSETQ. Trimming cost V 4 bases and J 5 bases; bases outside gene matches: 6. This CDR3 spans 14 amino acids. In DNA, the CDR3 is TGCGCCAGCAGCCCCACAGGGGGCACGACTGAAGCTTTCTTT. Its translation: CASSPTGGTTEAFF.

This clonotype qualifies as medium-sized. The chain links TRBV5-4 to TRBJ1-1; 7 bases align to TRBD1. V lost 1 base, J lost 5 bases, and 2 bases stayed unmatched. CDR3 size: 13 residues. CDR1 and CDR2 from the germline V gene are SGHNT and YYREEE (reference sequence). CDR3 region: CASSLQGGTEAFF. The CDR3 bases are TGTGCCAGCAGCTTGCAGGGGGGTACTGAAGCTTTCTTT.

This clonotype is deemed medium-sized. The gene calls are TRBV2 and TRBJ2-5; 11 bases are a match to TRBD2. Germline values: CDR1 SNHLY, CDR2 FYNNEI. V gave up 8 bases and J gave up 1 base; unmatched junction bases: 3. CDR3 length: 14 residues. The CDR3 sequence is CASRLAGPQETQYF. In nucleotides, the CDR3 is TGTGCCAGCCGACTAGCGGGACCCCAAGAGACCCAGTACTTC.

By sample fraction, this clonotype is medium-sized (0.01 to 0.1%). The chain uses TRBV6-2 or TRBV6-3 and TRBJ2-3; D is unclear. In germline, CDR1 is MNHEY, CDR2 SVGEGT. This CDR3 region has 12 residues. Trimming removed 5 bases from V and 0 bases from J, with 3 bases in between. The CDR3 sequence is CASSGSTDTQYF. In DNA form, the CDR3 reads TGTGCCAGCAGTGGTAGCACAGATACGCAGTATTTT.

By sample fraction, this clonotype is medium-sized. The chain carries TRBV10-3 and TRBJ2-3, with a possible D match to TRBD1 (6 bases). The V gene's germline CDR1 is ENHRY and CDR2 SYGVKD. CDR3 length equals 13 residues. Trimming pared 6 bases from V and 6 bases from J, leaving 13 bases between. The CDR3 nucleotides read TGTGCCATCAGAGGGCAGGGGTTGGATACGCAGTATTTT. Protein product: CAIRGQGLDTQYF.

This clonotype is labeled as medium-sized. The chain combines TRBV5-1 with TRBJ2-5; D might be TRBD1 (5 bases). In germline, CDR1 is SGHRS, CDR2 YFSETQ. V lost 1 base and J lost 5, with 12 bases in between. This CDR3 is built from 14 residues. The CDR3 DNA follows: TGCGCCAGCAGCTTGATCCAGGGAAGCGAGACCCAGTACTTC. It translates to CASSLIQGSETQYF.

In its sample, this clonotype is medium-sized. This sequence joins TRBV4-1 and TRBJ1-2; 7 nucleotides agree with TRBD1. J lost 2 bases, V lost 2 bases, and 8 bases had no gene match. CDR1 MGHRA and CDR2 YSYEKL come from the germline V gene. CDR3 length: 16 residues. The CDR3 DNA follows: TGCGCCAGCAGCCAACACGACAGGGCCTGGAACTATGGCTACACCTTC. Its translation is CASSQHDRAWNYGYTF.

This clonotype showed up many times. The gene calls are TRBV7-2 and TRBJ2-7, with D maybe TRBD2 (5 bases). This CDR3 contains 16 residues. Deletions cut 1 base from V and 5 bases from J, with 18 bases between. The germline V gene encodes CDR1 SGHTA and CDR2 FQGNSA. CDR3 in DNA: TGTGCCAGCAGCTTAGGTATGGGCGGGCCTGTCCACGAGCAGTACTTC. It encodes CASSLGMGGPVHEQYF. Using reference TRBV7-2 and TRBJ2-7 for the parts outside the CDR3, the full variable domain is GAGVSQSPSNKVTEKGKDVELRCDPISGHTALYWYRQSLGQGLEFLIYFQGNSAPDKSGLPSDRFSAERTGGSVSTLTIQRTQQEDSAVYLCASSLGMGGPVHEQYFGPGTRLTVT.

In its sample, this clonotype is medium-sized. The chain employs TRBV7-3 and TRBJ2-1; unclear D gene. CDR1 is SGHTA and CDR2 is FQGTGA in the germline V gene. This CDR3 is built from 15 residues. The ends were cut back, 5 bases at V and 0 bases at J, with 11 bases in the middle. CDR3 region: CASSPIAGSYNEQFF. The CDR3, as DNA: TGTGCCAGCAGCCCAATAGCCGGCTCCTACAATGAGCAGTTCTTC.